This TCR beta chain was recovered during a study of blood T cell repertoires in COVID-19. Original handling: Estimation of nucleated cell counts was performed using reference gene primer amplification. TCRdb keeps only in-frame clones here, not all; method: immunoSEQ multiplex PCR. From that table come the V and J calls and clone size; the DNA was used to work out D and trimming. Among roughly 85,000 clones listed, 86% were seen once. The CDR3 runs 18 residues. V was cut by 6 bases and J by 5 bases, with 26 bases left in between. Germline assignment: CDR1 LGHNT and CDR2 FRNRAP. Sequencing input: peripheral blood. The clonotype comes from a man aged 45 to 65 with active or convalescent COVID-19. The chain is built from TRBV12-5 and TRBJ2-1, with D perhaps TRBD1 (5 bases). The CDR3 protein is CASGSITPGPWVNNEQFF. The CDR3 coding sequence is TGTGCTAGTGGCTCGATCACCCCAGGGCCCTGGGTCAACAATGAGCAGTTCTTC.